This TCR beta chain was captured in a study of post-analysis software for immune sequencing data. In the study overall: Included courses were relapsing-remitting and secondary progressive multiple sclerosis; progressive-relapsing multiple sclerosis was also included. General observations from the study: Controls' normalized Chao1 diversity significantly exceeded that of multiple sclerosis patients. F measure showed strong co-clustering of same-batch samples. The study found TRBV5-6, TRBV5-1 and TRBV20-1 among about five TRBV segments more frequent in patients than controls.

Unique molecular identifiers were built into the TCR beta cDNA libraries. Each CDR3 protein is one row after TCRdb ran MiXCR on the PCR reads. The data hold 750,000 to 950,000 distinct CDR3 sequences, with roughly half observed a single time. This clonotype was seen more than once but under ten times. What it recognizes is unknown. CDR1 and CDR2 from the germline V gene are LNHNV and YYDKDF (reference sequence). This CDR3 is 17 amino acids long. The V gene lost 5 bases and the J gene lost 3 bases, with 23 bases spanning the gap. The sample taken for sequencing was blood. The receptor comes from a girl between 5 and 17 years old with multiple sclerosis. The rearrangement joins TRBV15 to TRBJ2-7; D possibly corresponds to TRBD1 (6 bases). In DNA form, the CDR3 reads TGTGCCACCAGCCGCCCCCCGCAGGGGACATTCTACTACGAGCAGTACTTC. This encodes CATSRPPQGTFYYEQYF.